The T cell receptor (beta chain) described here comes from a study of graft-versus-host responses after intestinal transplantation. Study details: Tacrolimus plus steroids were given to all recipients for two to three years, preceded by anti-thymocyte globulin induction.

Trimming left V 0 bases short and J 7 bases short, with 5 bases between. The CDR3 contains 12 residues. Germline V gene lookup returns CDR1 SGDLS and CDR2 YYNGEE. Using immunoSEQ multiplex PCR, the repertoire was profiled, and TCRdb retains in-frame clones only, with some absent. In the table there are about 21,000 clones, about 33% of which are singletons. Responders (about 200,000, CFSE-labeled) met about 200,000 stimulators that were irradiated and violet-dye-labeled. The sample here was alloreactive CD8+ T cells from a mixed lymphocyte reaction culture, taken before intestinal transplant. Documented subset: CFSE-low proliferating T cells sorted from approximately six-day pre-transplant mixed lymphocyte reaction (GvH or HvG direction). This sequence was found in a human patient who received an intestinal transplant. The chain uses TRBV9 and TRBJ2-1; D call uncertain. The CDR3 DNA follows: TGTGCCAGCAGCGTAGATAGGAATGAGCAGTTCTTC. Translating gives CASSVDRNEQFF.